Sequencing of this TCR beta chain was carried out in a study of blood T cell repertoires in COVID-19. Germline CDR1 is SSHAT and CDR2 is FNYEAQ (reference sequence). This CDR3 is built from 17 residues. Profiling relied on immunoSEQ multiplex PCR, and the TCRdb table lists in-frame clones only, not all of them. Of tens of thousands of clones in the sample, 75% to 90% were seen once. On this clone itself: At one of its ends the junction is not consistent with the germline gene, which may arise from a read error.

The sequence was collected from a man aged 65-85 years with acute or convalescent COVID-19. This chain connects TRBV7-7 to TRBJ2-5, with TRBD2 as a possible D gene (6 bases). Sequences were obtained from peripheral blood. This CDR3 is CASSPTPPYGGRETQYF. For the CDR3, the DNA is TGTGCTAGCAGCCCAACCCCTCCCTACGGGGGACGGGAGACCCAGTACTTC.